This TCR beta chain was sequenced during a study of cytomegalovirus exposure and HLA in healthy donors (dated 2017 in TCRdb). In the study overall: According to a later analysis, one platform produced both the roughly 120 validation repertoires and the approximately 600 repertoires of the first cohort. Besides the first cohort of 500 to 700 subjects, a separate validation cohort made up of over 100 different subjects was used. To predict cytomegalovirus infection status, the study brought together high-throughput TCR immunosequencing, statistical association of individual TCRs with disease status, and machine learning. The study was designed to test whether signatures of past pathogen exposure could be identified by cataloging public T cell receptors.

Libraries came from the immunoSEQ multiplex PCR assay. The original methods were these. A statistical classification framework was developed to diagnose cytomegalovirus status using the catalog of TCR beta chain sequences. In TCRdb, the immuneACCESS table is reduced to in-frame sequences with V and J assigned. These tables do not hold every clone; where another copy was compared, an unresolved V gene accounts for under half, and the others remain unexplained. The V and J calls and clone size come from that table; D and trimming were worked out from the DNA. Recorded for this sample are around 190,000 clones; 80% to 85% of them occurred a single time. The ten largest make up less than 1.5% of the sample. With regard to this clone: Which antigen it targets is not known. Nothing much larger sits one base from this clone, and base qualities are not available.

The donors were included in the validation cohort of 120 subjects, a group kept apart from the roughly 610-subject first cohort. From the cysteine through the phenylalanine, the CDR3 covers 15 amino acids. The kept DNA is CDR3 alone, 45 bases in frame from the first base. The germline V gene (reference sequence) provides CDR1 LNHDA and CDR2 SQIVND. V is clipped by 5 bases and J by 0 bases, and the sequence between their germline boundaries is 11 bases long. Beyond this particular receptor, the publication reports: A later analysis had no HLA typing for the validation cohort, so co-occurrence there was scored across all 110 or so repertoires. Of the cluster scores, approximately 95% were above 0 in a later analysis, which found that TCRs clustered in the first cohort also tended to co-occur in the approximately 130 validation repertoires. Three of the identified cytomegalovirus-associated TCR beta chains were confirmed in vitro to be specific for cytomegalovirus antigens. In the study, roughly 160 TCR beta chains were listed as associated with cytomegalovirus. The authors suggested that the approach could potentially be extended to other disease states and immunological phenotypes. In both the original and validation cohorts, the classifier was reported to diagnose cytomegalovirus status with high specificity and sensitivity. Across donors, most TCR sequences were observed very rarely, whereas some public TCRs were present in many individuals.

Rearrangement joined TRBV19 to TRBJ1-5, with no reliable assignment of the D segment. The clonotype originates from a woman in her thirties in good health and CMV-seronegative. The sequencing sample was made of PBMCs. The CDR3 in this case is CASSYSPNSNQPQHF. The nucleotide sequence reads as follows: TGTGCCAGTAGTTACAGCCCAAATAGCAATCAGCCCCAGCATTTT. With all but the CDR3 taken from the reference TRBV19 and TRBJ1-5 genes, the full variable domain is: DGGITQSPKYLFRKEGQNVTLSCEQNLNHDAMYWYRQDPGQGLRLIYYSQIVNDFQKGDIAEGYSVSREKKESFPLTVTSAQKNPTAFYLCASSYSPNSNQPQHFGDGTRLSIL.